These 26 T cell receptor beta chains originate from one sample sequenced in a study of T cell responses to AZD1222 COVID-19 vaccine. Produced via immunoSEQ multiplex PCR; TCRdb's table is partial and in-frame only. The sample shows around 130,000 clones, 75% to 95% of them seen only once. The material was peripheral blood, obtained 28 days after the second dose of the MenACWY control vaccine. The receptors stem from an adult who received the MenACWY meningococcal vaccine as a control.

The chain couples TRBV19 to TRBJ2-1; 7 bases map to TRBD1. The junction had 13 bases not matched to a gene; V was cut back by 6 bases and J by 2 bases. The CDR3 has 17 residues. CDR1 and CDR2 (germline): LNHDA, SQIVND (reference sequence). The CDR3 loop reads CASRHRTTGRTYNEQFF. CDR3 bases: TGTGCCAGTAGACATAGAACGACAGGGCGAACCTACAATGAGCAGTTCTTC.

The chain carries TRBV6-1 and TRBJ1-6; D ambiguous. The V end was cut by 0 bases, the J end by 7 bases, with 10 bases between. Looked up from germline, CDR1 is MNHNS and CDR2 is SASEGT. The CDR3 is made up of 15 amino acids. The CDR3 loop reads CASSEAVRLNSPLHF. The CDR3 region has the DNA TGTGCCAGCAGTGAAGCGGTCCGTTTAAATTCACCCCTCCACTTT.

This sequence joins TRBV3-1 (or the pseudogene TRBV3-2) and TRBJ2-3; 12 bases map to TRBD1. Germline V CDR1 and CDR2: LGHDT, YNNKEL (reference sequence). This CDR3 spans 15 amino acids. The junction had 2 bases not matched to a gene; V was cut back by 1 base and J by 6 bases. CDR3 coding DNA: TGTGCCAGCAGCCAAGGGGACAGGGGGCATGATACGCAGTATTTT. Its translation: CASSQGDRGHDTQYF.

The chain combines TRBV12-5 with TRBJ2-1; D remains ambiguous. V was clipped by 2 bases and J by 6 bases, with 8 bases between them. There are 13 residues in the CDR3. From germline, CDR1 is LGHNT and CDR2 FRNRAP. CDR3 region: CASGLFTANEQFF. In DNA form, the CDR3 reads TGTGCTAGTGGTTTGTTCACAGCCAATGAGCAGTTCTTC.

This chain links TRBV7-8 with TRBJ1-6; perhaps TRBD1 as D (5 bases). Germline V lookup: CDR1 SGHVS, CDR2 FQNEAQ. Trimming removed 1 base at V and 10 bases at J, with 11 bases between. The CDR3 runs to 14 residues. The CDR3 DNA is TGTGCCAGCAGCTTAGGAAGTGACAGCTCACCCCTCCACTTT. Protein: CASSLGSDSSPLHF.

The V call is TRBV3-1 (or the pseudogene TRBV3-2), the J call TRBJ2-1; 11 bases are a match to TRBD2. The germline V gene encodes CDR1 LGHDT and CDR2 YNNKEL (reference sequence). This CDR3 has 14 residues. V lost 7 bases, J lost 7 bases, and 6 bases stayed unmatched. Written as DNA, the CDR3 is TGTGCCAGCAACGCGGGACTAGCGGCAAATGAGCAGTTCTTC. Translated, it gives CASNAGLAANEQFF.

This clone was observed a few times. V and J are TRBV11-3 and TRBJ2-2; either TRBD1 or TRBD2 may fit D (5 bases each). V shed 3 bases and J shed 7 bases, with 12 bases lying between them. CDR1 is SGHNT and CDR2 is YENEEA in the germline V gene. The CDR3 runs to 14 residues. CDR3 nucleotide sequence: TGTGCCAGCAGCTTGGGGCTAGCCCACGGGGAGCTGTTTTTT. Its protein is CASSLGLAHGELFF.

The rearrangement uses TRBV6-2 or TRBV6-3 and TRBJ2-1, with D tentatively TRBD2 (5 bases). The V end lost 3 bases, the J end lost 4 bases, and 13 bases lay between the germline ends. In germline, CDR1 is MNHEY, CDR2 SVGEGT. The CDR3 is 15 amino acids. The CDR3 here is CASSYSGIIYNEQFF. CDR3 in DNA: TGTGCCAGCAGTTATTCCGGGATCATATACAATGAGCAGTTCTTC.

This chain connects TRBV30 to TRBJ1-2, with 9 bases that match TRBD1. Germline loops: CDR1 GTSNPN, CDR2 SVGIG (reference sequence). J lost 5 bases, V lost 7 bases, and 20 bases had no gene match. The CDR3 covers 17 residues. DNA of the CDR3: TGTGCCTACCAAGGAGGTGGACAGGGGACGTTCGAGTATGGCTACACCTTC. Its protein is CAYQGGGQGTFEYGYTF.

This rearrangement joins TRBV5-8 to TRBJ2-1, with a possible D match to TRBD2 (6 bases). The germline V gene has CDR1 SGHTS and CDR2 YDEGEE. The V end lost 0 bases, the J end lost 2 bases, and 12 bases lay between the germline ends. The CDR3 has 16 residues. DNA for the CDR3: TGTGCCAGCAGCTTGGGTTTAAGGACTACCTACAATGAGCAGTTCTTC. Protein: CASSLGLRTTYNEQFF.

This clone occurred a few times. Other DNA sequences in this specimen translate into the identical CDR3. J is TRBJ1-5 and V is TRBV19; D gene ambiguous. Germline CDR1 and CDR2: LNHDA and SQIVND (reference sequence). V lost 0 bases, J lost 4 bases, and 4 bases lay in between. This CDR3 region has 13 residues. The CDR3 DNA reads as TGTGCCAGTAGTATAGAGGGTAATCAGCCCCAGCATTTT. Protein sequence: CASSIEGNQPQHF.

The rearrangement uses TRBV9 and TRBJ2-3; no definite D call. Germline lookup yields CDR1 SGDLS and CDR2 YYNGEE. Trimming shortened V by 0 bases and J by 1 base, and 6 bases separated the two germline ends. The CDR3 loop spans 14 amino acids. The CDR3 sequence: CASSVDSGTDTQYF. The CDR3 nucleotides are TGTGCCAGCAGCGTAGACAGCGGCACAGATACGCAGTATTTT.

This chain uses TRBV15 with TRBJ1-6, with TRBD1 as a possible D gene (5 bases). From germline, CDR1 is LNHNV and CDR2 YYDKDF (reference sequence). There are 16 residues in the CDR3. Trimming removed 0 bases at V and 10 bases at J, with 16 bases between. CDR3 loop: CATSRDRQRGKSPLHF. CDR3 bases: TGTGCCACCAGCAGAGATCGGCAGAGGGGAAAGTCACCCCTCCACTTT. The variable domain in full, with the rest retrieved from reference TRBV15 and TRBJ1-6, is DAMVIQNPRYQVTQFGKPVTLSCSQTLNHNVMYWYQQKSSQAPKLLFHYYDKDFNNEADTPDNFQSRRPNTSFCFLDIRSPGLGDTAMYLCATSRDRQRGKSPLHFGNGTRLTVT.

The rearrangement uses TRBV28 and TRBJ1-4; D gene uncertain. The V gene lost 1 base and the J gene lost 3 bases, with 9 bases spanning the gap. The CDR3 has 15 amino acids. Per germline, CDR1 MDHEN and CDR2 SYDVKM. The CDR3 sequence: CASSLFGRPNEKLFF. The DNA of the CDR3 is TGTGCCAGCAGTTTATTTGGCAGGCCTAATGAAAAACTGTTTTTT.

This clone was recorded once. The V call is TRBV27, the J call TRBJ2-4; TRBD2 agrees at 8 bases. The germline gives CDR1 MNHEY, CDR2 SMNVEV (reference sequence). The CDR3 has 16 residues. V lost 0 bases and J lost 1; bases outside the gene matches: 2. In DNA form, the CDR3 reads TGTGCCAGCAGTTTATCAGCGGGAGTTGCCAAAAACATTCAGTACTTC. As protein: CASSLSAGVAKNIQYF.

The chain is built from TRBV5-1 and TRBJ2-6; D ambiguous. CDR1 is SGHRS and CDR2 is YFSETQ in the germline V gene. The CDR3 spans 15 residues. Between the trimmed V and J ends, which lost 2 bases and 0 bases, there was a span of 6 bases. The CDR3 loop reads CASSFSLSGANVLTF. CDR3 nucleotide sequence: TGCGCCAGCAGCTTTTCCCTCTCTGGGGCCAACGTCCTGACTTTC.

The genes are TRBV21-1 and TRBJ2-7; the table's D gene call, TRBD2, was not cross checked with the DNA. TRBV21-1 corresponds to a pseudogene. CDR3 length equals 15 residues. The CDR3 DNA reads TGTGCCAGCAGCAAAGGGGATAGCGGTTCCTACGAGCAGTACTTC. The encoded protein is CASSKGDSGSYEQYF.

The chain combines TRBV28 with TRBJ2-1, with 14 bases matching TRBD2. V was pared by 2 bases and J by 8 bases, with 2 bases of the junction left unmatched. Germline values: CDR1 MDHEN, CDR2 SYDVKM. There are 15 residues in the CDR3. For the CDR3, the DNA is TGTGCCAGCAGTTTAGGGACTAGCGGGAGCTATGAGCAGTTCTTC. Translation: CASSLGTSGSYEQFF.

This chain links TRBV2 with TRBJ2-3; D is perhaps TRBD2 (5 bases). CDR3 length: 14 amino acids. Trimming removed 6 bases from V and 1 base from J, with 11 bases in between. Germline V gives CDR1 SNHLY, CDR2 FYNNEI. The CDR3 DNA is TGTGCCAGCAGCCGGGGTAGGGGCACAGATACGCAGTATTTT. Amino acids: CASSRGRGTDTQYF.

J is TRBJ2-5 and V is TRBV28; 14 nucleotides line up with TRBD2. The CDR3 runs 17 residues. Germline CDR1 and CDR2: MDHEN and SYDVKM. V dropped 8 bases and J dropped 5; count of bases not matched to a gene: 13. This CDR3 reads CASLDYSTSGGAETQYF. The CDR3 nucleotides read TGTGCCAGCTTAGATTACTCGACTAGCGGGGGGGCGGAGACCCAGTACTTC.

This sequence joins TRBV6-1 and TRBJ1-5; 8 nucleotides line up with TRBD1. CDR1 and CDR2 from the germline V gene are MNHNS and SASEGT. The CDR3 runs 16 residues. The V and J ends lost 4 bases and 5 bases, in that order; junction bases with no gene match: 10. CDR3 bases: TGTGCCAGCAGTGGGCTATCCGGGACAGGACATCAGCCCCAGCATTTT. This encodes CASSGLSGTGHQPQHF.

The chain uses TRBV28 and TRBJ1-3, with a tentative D call TRBD1 (5 bases). V was cut by 7 bases and J by 3 bases, with 25 bases left in between. The germline V gene has CDR1 MDHEN and CDR2 SYDVKM. The CDR3 runs 18 residues. The CDR3 DNA follows: TGTGCCAGCATACACTCACGGGGGGGTTTAATTGGTGGAAACACCATATATTTT. Protein product: CASIHSRGGLIGGNTIYF. Supplemented by reference TRBV28 and TRBJ1-3, the full variable domain reads DVKVTQSSRYLVKRTGEKVFLECVQDMDHENMFWYRQDPGLGLRLIYFSYDVKMKEKGDIPEGYSVSREKKERFSLILESASTNQTSMYLCASIHSRGGLIGGNTIYFGEGSWLTVV.

V and J are TRBV3-1 (or the pseudogene TRBV3-2) and TRBJ2-7; D gene uncertain. V was pared by 0 bases and J by 4 bases, with 7 bases between. The CDR3 runs 13 residues. Per germline, CDR1 LGHDT and CDR2 YNNKEL (reference sequence). The CDR3 protein is CASSQDPRYEQYF. CDR3 nucleotides: TGTGCCAGCAGCCAAGATCCCAGGTACGAGCAGTACTTC.

The chain couples TRBV15 to TRBJ1-1; possible D gene TRBD1, 6 bases. Germline V CDR1 and CDR2: LNHNV, YYDKDF (reference sequence). The CDR3 consists of 15 residues. V gave up 0 bases and J gave up 4 bases, with 12 bases separating them. CDR3: CATSRDRQGSTEAFF. The CDR3 DNA follows: TGTGCCACCAGCAGAGATCGGCAGGGGAGCACTGAAGCTTTCTTT.

The chain is built from TRBV16 and TRBJ1-6, with 8 positions matching TRBD1. CDR1 and CDR2 (germline): KGHSY, FQNENV. The junction had 1 base not matched to a gene; V was cut back by 4 bases and J by 5 bases. This CDR3 is built from 14 residues. CDR3 sequence reads: CASSPTGDNSPLHF. In DNA form, the CDR3 reads TGTGCCAGCAGCCCGACAGGGGATAATTCACCCCTCCACTTT.

The rearrangement uses TRBV6-4 and TRBJ2-5, with TRBD2 matching 9 bases. Per the germline V gene, CDR1 is MRHNA and CDR2 is SNTAGT. V was clipped by 5 bases and J by 1 base; unmatched bases: 8. The CDR3 totals 16 residues. The CDR3 sequence: CASSPTGAGGQETQYF. The DNA for the CDR3 is TGTGCCAGCAGTCCCACGGGAGCGGGGGGCCAAGAGACCCAGTACTTC.